This T cell receptor beta chain is drawn from a study of T cell repertoires in cytomegalovirus infection. Study-wide context: CMV epitopes that were recently identified and HLA-C-restricted were used alongside well-studied HLA-B-restricted ones.

As regards this clonotype: Its antigen is as yet unknown. A single base separates this from a much larger clone, so it may be a read error.

The CDR3 sequence is 16 residues long. The germline V gene has CDR1 LNHNV and CDR2 YYDKDF (reference sequence). Study-level points and caveats: Frequencies of public TCR beta families were cumulated, and this identified carriers of CMV plus the relevant HLA. The ex vivo response showed dominance by HLA-C-restricted CMV-specific TCR beta clonotypes.

One entry per CDR3 protein, called by TCRdb with MiXCR from the reads. The table lists 900,000 to 950,000 distinct CDR3 sequences, around 30% of them singletons. Sequenced material: cultured CD8+ T cells from PBMCs, taken from culture after CMV antigen stimulation. This clonotype was sampled from a human donor in good health (CMV status not recorded). Some clones in this sample may be carry-over from other donors' samples. This rearrangement joins TRBV15 to TRBJ2-2, with 11 bases that match TRBD2. Here the CDR3 reads CVTAPTSGGRPGELFF. For the CDR3, the DNA is TGTGTCACCGCCCCTACTAGCGGGGGAAGGCCCGGGGAGCTGTTTTTT.